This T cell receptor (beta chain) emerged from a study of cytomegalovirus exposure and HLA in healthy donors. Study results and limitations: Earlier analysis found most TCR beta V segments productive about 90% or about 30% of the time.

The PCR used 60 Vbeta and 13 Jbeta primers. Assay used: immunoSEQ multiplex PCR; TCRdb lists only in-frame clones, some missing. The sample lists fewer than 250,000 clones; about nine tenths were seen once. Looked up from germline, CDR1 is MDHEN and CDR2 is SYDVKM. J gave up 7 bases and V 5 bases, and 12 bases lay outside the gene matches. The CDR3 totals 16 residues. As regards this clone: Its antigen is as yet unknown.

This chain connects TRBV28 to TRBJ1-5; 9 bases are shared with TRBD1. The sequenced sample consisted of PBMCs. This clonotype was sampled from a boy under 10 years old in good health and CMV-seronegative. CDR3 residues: CASSPQLGTGSQPQHF. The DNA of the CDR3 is TGTGCCAGCAGTCCCCAGCTCGGGACAGGGTCACAGCCCCAGCATTTT.